The clone carrying this T cell receptor (beta chain) was seen a handful of times. Antigen: not known. Sequencing targeted expressed TCRB transcripts, as all isolated RNA had been reverse transcribed. TCRdb keeps only in-frame clones here, not all; method: immunoSEQ multiplex PCR. The data hold approximately 340,000 clones, with around 16% observed a single time. This entry is derived from a study of beta chain features in type 1 diabetes. Study background: Patients did not differ from healthy donors in age, gender or cell yield.

A sort by CD45RO/CCR7/CD25/CD127/CD95/CD27 yielded CD4+ naive, central memory, regulatory and stem cell-like memory cells. CDR1 is SGHAT, CDR2 FQNNGV, per germline. Between the trimmed V and J ends, which lost 1 base and 6 bases, there was a span of 14 bases. This CDR3 has 15 residues. Study outcomes and limitations: Moderate yet significant TCRB CDR3 shortening was seen in Type 1 diabetes patients in all four CD4+ subsets. Lower insertion and higher deletion counts appeared at VDJ junctions in type 1 diabetes patients.

The sample comprised naive CD4+ T cells from blood. This receptor was identified in a woman aged 18-29 years in good health. This sequence joins TRBV11-2 and TRBJ2-3, with D maybe TRBD2 (6 bases). The CDR3 DNA reads TGTGCCAGCAGCTTAGGTGGGGGGTCATTGGATACGCAGTATTTT. Its translation is CASSLGGGSLDTQYF. Looking up the rest from reference TRBV11-2 and TRBJ2-3 gives the full variable domain: EAGVAQSPRYKIIEKRQSVAFWCNPISGHATLYWYQQILGQGPKLLIQFQNNGVVDDSQLPKDRFSAERLKGVDSTLKIQPAKLEDSAVYLCASSLGGGSLDTQYFGPGTRLTVL.